A single sample gave rise to the 29 T cell receptor beta chains below, sequenced in a study of blood T cell repertoires in COVID-19. Repertoires were generated with immunoSEQ multiplex PCR, while TCRdb's copy carries only in-frame clones and drops some. The data hold some 80,000 clones, with more than 65% observed a single time. Material: peripheral blood. The source of these receptors is a woman in her forties or fifties with acute or convalescent COVID-19.

The rearrangement joins TRBV3-1 (or the pseudogene TRBV3-2) to TRBJ2-2; 7 nucleotides align to TRBD2. The germline V gene encodes CDR1 LGHDT and CDR2 YNNKEL (reference sequence). Trimming took 8 bases from V and 0 from J; bases not matched to a gene: 9. CDR3 length equals 16 residues. CDR3 nucleotide sequence: TGTGCCAGCTCCCTGGGTGCGGGAGCGAACACCGGGGAGCTGTTTTTT. Amino acid sequence: CASSLGAGANTGELFF.

This sequence joins TRBV19 and TRBJ1-4, with 9 positions matching TRBD1. This CDR3 region has 15 residues. J lost 3 bases, V lost 6 bases, and 5 bases had no gene match. In germline, CDR1 is LNHDA, CDR2 SQIVND (reference sequence). The CDR3 DNA follows: TGTGCCAGTAGCACCAGACAGGGGGCTAATGAAAAACTGTTTTTT. Its protein is CASSTRQGANEKLFF.

This clone turned up a few times. The chain uses TRBV7-2 and TRBJ2-7, with 9 bases fitting TRBD2. Germline CDR1 is SGHTA and CDR2 is FQGNSA. The CDR3 extends over 15 amino acids. With V trimmed by 5 bases and J by 2 bases, 7 bases remained unmatched. The DNA for the CDR3 is TGTGCCAGCAGCCCCCAGGGCGGGGGGGCCTACGAGCAGTACTTC. Translating it yields CASSPQGGGAYEQYF. Full variable domain (outside the CDR3, taken from reference TRBV7-2 and TRBJ2-7): GAGVSQSPSNKVTEKGKDVELRCDPISGHTALYWYRQSLGQGLEFLIYFQGNSAPDKSGLPSDRFSAERTGGSVSTLTIQRTQQEDSAVYLCASSPQGGGAYEQYFGPGTRLTVT.

The chain has TRBV5-1 and TRBJ2-1, with TRBD1 matching 7 bases. The junction had 4 bases not matched to a gene; V was cut back by 6 bases and J by 4 bases. Germline loops: CDR1 SGHRS, CDR2 YFSETQ. This CDR3 is 13 amino acids long. The CDR3 sequence: CASTGDSYNEQFF. The CDR3 nucleotides are TGCGCCAGCACCGGGGACAGTTACAATGAGCAGTTCTTC.

The chain recombines TRBV13 with TRBJ1-3; 7 bases fit TRBD1. Per germline, CDR1 PRHDT and CDR2 FYEKMQ (reference sequence). Trimming removed 0 bases from V and 3 bases from J; junction bases left unmatched: 5. CDR3 size: 16 residues. CDR3 region: CASSLGYRGGGNTIYF. In DNA form, the CDR3 reads TGTGCCAGCAGCTTAGGCTACAGGGGAGGTGGAAACACCATATATTTT.

V usage is TRBV11-1 and J usage is TRBJ2-1; TRBD1 is a possible D gene (6 bases). The CDR3 runs 16 residues. The V end was cut by 2 bases, the J end by 5 bases, with 16 bases between. Germline CDR1 and CDR2: SGHAT and FQDESV (reference sequence). The CDR3 spells CASSLWLGQGNNEQFF. The CDR3, as DNA: TGTGCCAGCAGCTTATGGTTAGGGCAGGGGAACAATGAGCAGTTCTTC.

The chain links TRBV20-1 to TRBJ2-5; TRBD2 is a possible D gene (5 bases). This CDR3 region has 13 residues. Trimming took 3 bases from V and 4 from J, leaving 12 bases between them. In germline, CDR1 is DFQATT, CDR2 SNEGSKA (reference sequence). The CDR3 sequence: CSASYREGETQYF. CDR3 DNA: TGCAGTGCTAGTTACCGGGAAGGAGAGACCCAGTACTTC.

V and J are TRBV28 and TRBJ2-1; 7 nucleotides align to TRBD2. Germline lookup yields CDR1 MDHEN and CDR2 SYDVKM. Trimming cost V 5 bases and J 10 bases; bases outside gene matches: 11. The CDR3 loop spans 14 amino acids. CDR3 nucleotides: TGTGCCAGCAGTGGGGGGGGAGGGCCGTTGGAGCAGTTCTTC. It translates to CASSGGGGPLEQFF.

The rearrangement joins TRBV7-8 to TRBJ2-2, with D maybe TRBD1 (6 bases). This CDR3 is 16 amino acids long. Trimming took 2 bases from V and 0 from J, leaving 10 bases between them. Germline CDR1 reads SGHVS; CDR2 reads FQNEAQ. The CDR3 spells CASSLNSGANTGELFF. The DNA for the CDR3 is TGTGCCAGCAGCTTAAATTCAGGGGCGAACACCGGGGAGCTGTTTTTT.

The CDR3 spells CASSPGLSNTEAFF. Written as DNA, the CDR3 is TGTGCCAGCAGTCCCGGACTCTCGAACACTGAAGCTTTCTTT. The V gene is TRBV6-5, the J gene TRBJ1-1; no definite D call. V was shortened by 5 bases and J by 1 base, with 11 bases between the two germline ends. Germline assignment: CDR1 MNHEY and CDR2 SVGAGI. CDR3 length: 14 residues.

In this sample, this clone turned up once. The rearrangement uses TRBV4-2 and TRBJ2-2, with 12 bases identical to TRBD1. Unmatched junction bases numbered 11, after V lost 4 bases and J lost 5 bases. The germline gives CDR1 LGHNA, CDR2 YNFKEQ. The CDR3 totals 18 residues. The CDR3 DNA follows: TGTGCCAGCAGCCTCGGGACAGGGGGCTCGTATGAAACCGGGGAGCTGTTTTTT. Translating gives CASSLGTGGSYETGELFF.

The genes are TRBV11-2 and TRBJ2-2; 9 bases map to TRBD1. The CDR3 covers 15 residues. Germline V lookup: CDR1 SGHAT, CDR2 FQNNGV. J was trimmed by 5 bases and V by 5 bases; bases with no gene match: 6. CDR3 loop: CASSGTGIGTGELFF. In DNA, the CDR3 is TGTGCCAGCAGCGGGACAGGGATTGGGACCGGGGAGCTGTTTTTT.

The gene calls are TRBV9 and TRBJ2-1, with D maybe TRBD1 (6 bases). Germline CDR1 is SGDLS and CDR2 is YYNGEE. This CDR3 has 16 residues. Trimming cost V 0 bases and J 0 bases, with 10 bases left between them. CDR3: CASSVGTDSSYNEQFF. CDR3 sequence (DNA): TGTGCCAGCAGCGTAGGAACGGACAGCTCCTACAATGAGCAGTTCTTC.

V and J are TRBV18 and TRBJ1-1; 7 nucleotides match TRBD1. The V segment lost 5 bases and the J segment 7 bases; nucleotides outside the gene matches: 10. Germline loops: CDR1 KGHSH, CDR2 LQKENI. This CDR3 is built from 14 residues. CDR3 coding DNA: TGTGCCAGCTCAATAAGTCAGGGGGAAGGTGAAGCTTTCTTT. Protein sequence: CASSISQGEGEAFF.

The chain uses TRBV4-2 and TRBJ2-1, with 7 bases fitting TRBD2. The CDR3 has 17 amino acids. Unmatched junction bases numbered 13, after V lost 0 bases and J lost 8 bases. Germline CDR1 LGHNA, CDR2 YNFKEQ. This CDR3 reads CASSQEMGGDLRYEQFF. CDR3 nucleotides: TGTGCCAGCAGCCAAGAAATGGGGGGGGACCTGAGGTATGAGCAGTTCTTC.

This chain uses TRBV19 with TRBJ1-2; 9 positions agree with TRBD1. V dropped 5 bases and J dropped 8; count of bases not matched to a gene: 12. The V gene's germline CDR1 is LNHDA and CDR2 SQIVND (reference sequence). CDR3 length: 15 amino acids. CDR3 bases: TGTGCCAGTAGTCCCGGGGACAGGGCACGAGTCGGCTACACCTTC. Translated: CASSPGDRARVGYTF.

The chain recombines TRBV19 with TRBJ2-6; TRBD2 is a possible D gene (5 bases). V dropped 8 bases and J dropped 0 bases, with 20 bases sitting between them. The CDR3 spans 18 residues. Germline V gene data show CDR1 as LNHDA and CDR2 as SQIVND (reference sequence). Here the CDR3 DNA reads TGTGCCAGTTCCCCGGTTGGGAGCATGACCTCTGGGGCCAACGTCCTGACTTTC. Its protein is CASSPVGSMTSGANVLTF.

V is TRBV2 and J is TRBJ1-4, with D perhaps TRBD1 (6 bases). Germline V gene sequence: CDR1 SNHLY, CDR2 FYNNEI. The CDR3 is 13 residues long. V lost 8 bases, J lost 8 bases, and 15 bases lay in between. The chain's CDR3 is CASHRAGREKLFF. The CDR3 region has the DNA TGTGCCAGCCACAGGGCCGGTCGGGAAAAACTGTTTTTT.

The CDR3 nucleotides are TGTGCCAGTAGTATAGATCCGTCAACCAGGCCCCAGCATTTT. This sequence encodes CASSIDPSTRPQHF. The chain is built from TRBV19 and TRBJ1-5; no clear D gene. This CDR3 region has 14 residues. The germline gives CDR1 LNHDA, CDR2 SQIVND (reference sequence). Trimming pared 0 bases from V and 9 bases from J, leaving 12 bases between.

DNA for the CDR3: TGTGCCAGCAGTCCGGGACAGGGTATCGAAAAACTGTTTTTT. Translating it yields CASSPGQGIEKLFF. The V gene is TRBV2, the J gene TRBJ1-4, with 9 bases fitting TRBD1. The CDR3 spans 14 residues. Trimming removed 5 bases from V and 8 bases from J; junction bases left unmatched: 6. CDR1 is SNHLY, CDR2 FYNNEI, per germline.

The chain links TRBV28 to TRBJ1-1, with 10 bases matching TRBD1. V dropped 2 bases and J dropped 0; count of bases not matched to a gene: 0. In germline, CDR1 is MDHEN, CDR2 SYDVKM. This CDR3 region has 15 residues. The CDR3 DNA reads as TGTGCCAGCAGTTTAGGGACAGGGGTGAACACTGAAGCTTTCTTT. It yields the protein CASSLGTGVNTEAFF.

CDR3: CASSVEGGRAGGELFF. The CDR3 DNA reads as TGTGCCAGCAGCGTAGAGGGCGGGAGGGCCGGCGGGGAGCTGTTTTTT. The chain uses TRBV9 and TRBJ2-2, with 9 bases identical to TRBD2. Unmatched junction bases numbered 7, after V lost 0 bases and J lost 7 bases. Germline V gene data show CDR1 as SGDLS and CDR2 as YYNGEE. The CDR3 runs 16 residues.

The rearrangement uses TRBV4-3 and TRBJ1-2; maybe TRBD1 (5 bases). Per germline, CDR1 LGHNA and CDR2 YSLEER. Trimming removed 1 base at V and 10 bases at J, with 19 bases between. CDR3 length equals 15 residues. In nucleotides, the CDR3 is TGCGCCAGCAGCCAAGGAATCGACAGTACCTCCTCCTACACCTTC. It encodes CASSQGIDSTSSYTF.

The rearrangement joins TRBV7-9 to TRBJ2-7; 11 bases align to TRBD1. J was trimmed by 3 bases and V by 7 bases; bases with no gene match: 5. This CDR3 spans 14 amino acids. Germline loops: CDR1 SEHNR, CDR2 FQNEAQ (reference sequence). This chain's CDR3 is CASMPGQGVYEQYF. The CDR3 DNA reads as TGTGCCAGCATGCCGGGACAGGGGGTCTACGAGCAGTACTTC.

V usage is TRBV9 and J usage is TRBJ2-3; D unresolved. CDR1 is SGDLS, CDR2 YYNGEE, per germline. This CDR3 has 15 residues. Trimming removed 1 base at V and 6 bases at J, with 15 bases between. The CDR3 DNA is TGTGCCAGCAGCGTATGGTTTGGAGCAATGGATACGCAGTATTTT. It codes for CASSVWFGAMDTQYF.

The chain employs TRBV12-3 or TRBV12-4 and TRBJ1-4; no firm D call. The CDR3 sequence is 12 residues long. Trimming cost V 4 bases and J 10 bases, with 10 bases left between them. The CDR3 here is CASSSWPSKLFF. CDR3 in DNA: TGTGCCAGCAGTTCCTGGCCATCAAAACTGTTTTTT.

The sample holds a few counts of this clone. The CDR3 sequence is CASSSPFGQNNQPQHF. Written as DNA, the CDR3 is TGTGCCAGCAGTTCCCCATTCGGACAGAACAATCAGCCCCAGCATTTT. The genes are TRBV28 and TRBJ1-5; D is perhaps TRBD1 (6 bases). Germline lookup yields CDR1 MDHEN and CDR2 SYDVKM. There are 16 residues in the CDR3. Trimming left V 4 bases short and J 3 bases short, with 16 bases between.

The chain couples TRBV7-2 to TRBJ2-7, with 7 bases matching TRBD2. The CDR3 extends over 15 amino acids. Germline-derived CDR1 and CDR2 are SGHTA and FQGNSA. With V trimmed by 3 bases and J by 2 bases, 7 bases remained unmatched. CDR3 sequence (DNA): TGTGCCAGCAGCTTGGCGCTAGCGGATCCCTACGAGCAGTACTTC. As protein: CASSLALADPYEQYF.

The rearrangement links TRBV9 to TRBJ2-2; D unclear. The V end was cut by 4 bases, the J end by 3 bases, with 7 bases between. Looked up from germline, CDR1 is SGDLS and CDR2 is YYNGEE. This CDR3 is 13 amino acids long. The CDR3 loop reads CASSFSDTGELFF. CDR3 bases: TGTGCCAGCAGCTTTAGTGACACCGGGGAGCTGTTTTTT. Drawing the rest from reference TRBV9 and TRBJ2-2, the complete variable domain is DSGVTQTPKHLITATGQRVTLRCSPRSGDLSVYWYQQSLDQGLQFLIQYYNGEERAKGNILERFSAQQFPDLHSELNLSSLELGDSALYFCASSFSDTGELFFGEGSRLTVL.